What follows are 27 T cell receptor beta chains derived from one specimen sequenced in a study of T cells after posttransplantation cyclophosphamide. Assay: immunoSEQ multiplex PCR; the TCRdb copy retains only in-frame clones and omits some. The data show tens of thousands of clones, with almost 95% seen just once and 3.1% held by the top ten. The sequenced material came from PBMCs. These TCRs come from a woman between 50 and 59 years old in good health and a related stem cell transplant donor.

The chain employs TRBV7-9 and TRBJ2-7; D is possibly TRBD2 (6 bases). There are 15 residues in the CDR3. Trimming left V 5 bases short and J 2 bases short, with 16 bases between. The germline V gene encodes CDR1 SEHNR and CDR2 FQNEAQ (reference sequence). The CDR3: CASSPPGTSTYEQYF. CDR3 nucleotides: TGTGCCAGCAGCCCCCCTGGGACTTCGACCTACGAGCAGTACTTC.

The genes are TRBV4-1 and TRBJ2-7; perhaps TRBD1 as D (6 bases). The CDR3 runs 17 residues. Per the germline V gene, CDR1 is MGHRA and CDR2 is YSYEKL. Trimming took 0 bases from V and 3 from J, leaving 18 bases between them. CDR3 sequence reads: CASSQDYGTLTLYEQYF. CDR3 sequence (DNA): TGCGCCAGCAGCCAAGACTACGGGACATTAACACTCTACGAGCAGTACTTC.

This clone was counted a single time. The V gene is TRBV9, the J gene TRBJ2-2; 8 bases agree with TRBD1. Germline CDR1 and CDR2: SGDLS and YYNGEE. The CDR3 consists of 15 residues. The V segment lost 5 bases and the J segment 1 base; nucleotides outside the gene matches: 4. In DNA, the CDR3 is TGTGCCAGCAGGACCGGGACAGGGAACACCGGGGAGCTGTTTTTT. Protein sequence: CASRTGTGNTGELFF.

The gene calls are TRBV30 and TRBJ2-7, with a possible D match to TRBD2 (7 bases). V was trimmed by 3 bases and J by 2 bases, leaving 11 bases between them. The CDR3 sequence is 13 residues long. CDR1 is GTSNPN, CDR2 SVGIG, per germline (reference sequence). The CDR3 is CAWSEGGPYEQYF. CDR3 in DNA: TGTGCCTGGAGCGAGGGGGGGCCCTACGAGCAGTACTTC.

The rearrangement joins TRBV27 to TRBJ2-3; TRBD2 is a possible D gene (5 bases). The germline CDR1 and CDR2 sequences are MNHEY and SMNVEV (reference sequence). V was trimmed by 5 bases and J by 4 bases, leaving 16 bases between them. This CDR3 has 15 amino acids. CDR3 protein: CASSTSTFSADTQYF. The CDR3 coding sequence is TGTGCCAGCAGTACTTCTACATTTAGCGCAGATACGCAGTATTTT.

Only a few counts were recorded for this clone. This chain links TRBV6-4 with TRBJ1-1; D gene uncertain. The CDR3 spans 14 residues. Germline CDR1 reads MRHNA; CDR2 reads SNTAGT. V lost 3 bases, J lost 4 bases, and 12 bases lay in between. CDR3: CASSESEEGTEAFF. The CDR3 nucleotides read TGTGCCAGCAGTGAATCGGAGGAAGGCACTGAAGCTTTCTTT.

The chain combines TRBV18 with TRBJ2-5, with 9 bases fitting TRBD2. The length of the CDR3 is 16 residues. V gave up 1 base and J gave up 9 bases; unmatched junction bases: 12. Germline V gene lookup returns CDR1 KGHSH and CDR2 LQKENI. CDR3 residues: CASSPRDRLAELAQYF. Here the CDR3 DNA reads TGTGCCAGCTCACCACGGGATCGACTAGCGGAGTTGGCCCAGTACTTC.

This chain uses TRBV27 with TRBJ1-2; TRBD1 might be the D (6 bases). The CDR3 has 16 amino acids. Germline V lookup: CDR1 MNHEY, CDR2 SMNVEV (reference sequence). Trimming removed 4 bases at V and 2 bases at J, with 17 bases between. The CDR3 sequence is CASSSQAGGQNYGYTF. DNA of the CDR3: TGTGCCAGCAGTTCCCAGGCGGGGGGGCAGAACTATGGCTACACCTTC.

J is TRBJ2-3 and V is TRBV7-3; D remains unclear. CDR1 and CDR2 from the germline V gene are SGHTA and FQGTGA. Deletions cut 5 bases from V and 8 bases from J, with 11 bases between. The CDR3 length is 12 residues. CDR3 region: CASSGNERTQYF. CDR3 nucleotide sequence: TGTGCCAGCAGCGGAAATGAGCGTACGCAGTATTTT.

As DNA, the CDR3 is TGTGCCAGCAGCGGGCTGACAGTCTCTTACTCTGGGGCCAACGTCCTGACTTTC. Translation: CASSGLTVSYSGANVLTF. This chain joins TRBV5-4 and TRBJ2-6; D is perhaps TRBD1 (5 bases). V was trimmed by 4 bases and J by 0 bases, leaving 17 bases between them. CDR1 is SGHNT and CDR2 is YYREEE in the germline V gene (reference sequence). The CDR3 totals 18 residues.

This clone was detected only a few times. The chain joins TRBV6-1 to TRBJ1-2, with D maybe TRBD1 (6 bases). Germline CDR1 MNHNS, CDR2 SASEGT. With 3 bases removed from V and 7 bases from J, the gap between germline ends came to 15 bases. This CDR3 has 14 residues. CDR3 sequence: CASSDDRNTLGYTF. CDR3 sequence (DNA): TGTGCCAGCAGTGACGACAGGAACACCCTTGGCTACACCTTC.

This CDR3 is CSVEDMYTEAFF. The CDR3 DNA reads as TGCAGCGTTGAAGATATGTACACTGAAGCTTTCTTT. The V and J genes are TRBV29-1 and TRBJ1-1; no clear D gene. The germline CDR1 and CDR2 sequences are SQVTM and ANQGSEA. The V end was cut by 0 bases, the J end by 3 bases, with 5 bases between. There are 12 residues in the CDR3. Full variable domain (remainder filled in from reference TRBV29-1 and TRBJ1-1): SAVISQKPSRDICQRGTSLTIQCQVDSQVTMMFWYRQQPGQSLTLIATANQGSEATYESGFVIDKFPISRPNLTFSTLTVSNMSPEDSSIYLCSVEDMYTEAFFGQGTRLTVV.

This chain uses TRBV6-1 with TRBJ2-1; D uncertain. V lost 0 bases to trimming and J lost 8 bases, with 11 bases between them. Germline CDR1 is MNHNS and CDR2 is SASEGT. The CDR3 has 14 residues. As DNA, the CDR3 is TGTGCCAGCAGTGAAGCGGGCCTTTCGGATGAGCAGTTCTTC. This encodes CASSEAGLSDEQFF.

V is TRBV6-5 and J is TRBJ1-3; D is possibly TRBD1 (6 bases). The V end lost 4 bases, the J end lost 0 bases, and 10 bases lay between the germline ends. The CDR3 covers 15 residues. Germline-derived CDR1 and CDR2 are MNHEY and SVGAGI. The CDR3 DNA is TGTGCCAGCAGTTCCGTGGACAGCTCTGGAAACACCATATATTTT. Protein product: CASSSVDSSGNTIYF.

V usage is TRBV7-9 and J usage is TRBJ2-7; tentative D call: TRBD2 (6 bases). From germline, CDR1 is SEHNR and CDR2 FQNEAQ (reference sequence). V shed 5 bases and J shed 2 bases, with 16 bases lying between them. CDR3 length equals 15 residues. The CDR3 bases are TGTGCCAGCAGCGCACCTCGGGGGACCCCCTACGAGCAGTACTTC. Its translation is CASSAPRGTPYEQYF.

J is TRBJ2-5 and V is TRBV6-5; D unclear. Trimming left V 5 bases short and J 0 bases short, with 7 bases between. Per germline, CDR1 MNHEY and CDR2 SVGAGI. The length of the CDR3 is 13 residues. The CDR3 nucleotides read TGTGCCAGCAGTGGCTGGTACCAAGAGACCCAGTACTTC. Translated: CASSGWYQETQYF.

This chain joins TRBV28 and TRBJ2-3, with TRBD1 identical over 7 bases. The junction had 10 bases not matched to a gene; V was cut back by 7 bases and J by 3 bases. Germline CDR1 MDHEN, CDR2 SYDVKM. The CDR3 sequence is 15 residues long. The CDR3 spells CASNPSGGGTDTQYF. CDR3 sequence (DNA): TGTGCCAGCAACCCTTCAGGGGGTGGAACAGATACGCAGTATTTT.

The V and J genes are TRBV27 and TRBJ2-6; 7 bases are shared with TRBD1. Germline V gene data show CDR1 as MNHEY and CDR2 as SMNVEV (reference sequence). There are 15 residues in the CDR3. The junction had 3 bases not matched to a gene; V was cut back by 5 bases and J by 2 bases. The CDR3 nucleotides read TGTGCCAGCAGTCACAGGGGAGCTGGGGCCAACGTCCTGACTTTC. Its protein is CASSHRGAGANVLTF.

The chain combines TRBV6-5 with TRBJ1-2; 9 bases match TRBD1. CDR1 and CDR2 (germline): MNHEY, SVGAGI. V dropped 10 bases and J dropped 5; count of bases not matched to a gene: 5. CDR3 length: 12 residues. This CDR3 reads CAIRTGDYGYTF. The CDR3, as DNA: TGTGCCATTCGGACAGGGGATTATGGCTACACCTTC.

The V call is TRBV6-1, the J call TRBJ2-6; D is perhaps TRBD1 (5 bases). This CDR3 has 14 residues. The germline V and J ends were trimmed by 7 bases and 2 bases, with 9 bases remaining between them. Germline V CDR1 and CDR2: MNHNS, SASEGT. DNA of the CDR3: TGTGCCAGCAATTCCAGGGCTGGGGCCAACGTCCTGACTTTC. It encodes CASNSRAGANVLTF.

The CDR3: CASSAGLAGDEQYF. The CDR3 DNA is TGTGCCAGCAGCGCGGGACTAGCGGGTGACGAGCAGTACTTC. V is TRBV11-3 and J is TRBJ2-7, with TRBD2 identical over 12 bases. The CDR3 totals 14 residues. V trimming: 5 bases; J trimming: 5 bases; junction bases outside the gene matches: 4. Germline V gene sequence: CDR1 SGHNT, CDR2 YENEEA. Complete variable domain (other parts from reference TRBV11-3 and TRBJ2-7): EAGVVQSPRYKIIEKKQPVAFWCNPISGHNTLYWYLQNLGQGPELLIRYENEEAVDDSQLPKDRFSAERLKGVDSTLKIQPAELGDSAVYLCASSAGLAGDEQYFGPGTRLTVT.

The chain couples TRBV11-2 to TRBJ1-6; TRBD1 might be the D (5 bases). Germline CDR1 is SGHAT and CDR2 is FQNNGV. This CDR3 contains 15 residues. V was trimmed by 1 base and J by 8 bases, leaving 12 bases between them. CDR3 loop: CASSLAGGSDSPLHF. CDR3 in DNA: TGTGCCAGCAGCTTAGCTGGGGGGTCTGATTCACCCCTCCACTTT.

The chain is built from TRBV6-5 and TRBJ2-3; D is undetermined. The CDR3 extends over 12 amino acids. V shed 4 bases and J shed 5 bases, with 7 bases lying between them. Germline CDR1 is MNHEY and CDR2 is SVGAGI. This CDR3 is CASSSPGDTQYF. CDR3 nucleotides: TGTGCCAGCAGTTCCCCGGGAGATACGCAGTATTTT.

The chain links TRBV5-1 to TRBJ1-1; 7 bases are a match to TRBD1. The CDR3 loop spans 14 amino acids. CDR1 and CDR2 (germline): SGHRS, YFSETQ. The V segment lost 3 bases and the J segment 3 bases; nucleotides outside the gene matches: 5. The CDR3: CASSSTGWDTEAFF. The DNA for the CDR3 is TGCGCCAGCAGCTCGACAGGGTGGGACACTGAAGCTTTCTTT. Full variable domain (remainder filled in from reference TRBV5-1 and TRBJ1-1): KAGVTQTPRYLIKTRGQQVTLSCSPISGHRSVSWYQQTPGQGLQFLFEYFSETQRNKGNFPGRFSGRQFSNSRSEMNVSTLELGDSALYLCASSSTGWDTEAFFGQGTRLTVV.

The chain recombines TRBV9 with TRBJ2-3, with TRBD2 as a possible D gene (6 bases). Trimming pared 4 bases from V and 1 base from J, leaving 16 bases between. The CDR3 extends over 16 amino acids. CDR1 and CDR2 (germline): SGDLS, YYNGEE. The CDR3: CASSRLRGEGTDTQYF. CDR3 bases: TGTGCCAGCAGCAGACTGCGGGGAGAGGGCACAGATACGCAGTATTTT.

The CDR3 here is CASRSENTEAFF. Written as DNA, the CDR3 is TGTGCCAGCAGGAGTGAGAACACTGAAGCTTTCTTT. The chain links TRBV28 to TRBJ1-1, with D unclear. CDR3 size: 12 residues. The V end lost 6 bases, the J end lost 1 base, and 6 bases lay between the germline ends. CDR1 is MDHEN, CDR2 SYDVKM, per germline.

The chain employs TRBV18 and TRBJ2-5, with a weak D call TRBD2 (6 bases). This CDR3 spans 13 amino acids. V was shortened by 0 bases and J by 5 bases, with 7 bases between the two germline ends. Germline CDR1 KGHSH, CDR2 LQKENI. CDR3: CASSPPGGETQYF. The CDR3 nucleotides read TGTGCCAGCTCACCACCGGGAGGCGAGACCCAGTACTTC.